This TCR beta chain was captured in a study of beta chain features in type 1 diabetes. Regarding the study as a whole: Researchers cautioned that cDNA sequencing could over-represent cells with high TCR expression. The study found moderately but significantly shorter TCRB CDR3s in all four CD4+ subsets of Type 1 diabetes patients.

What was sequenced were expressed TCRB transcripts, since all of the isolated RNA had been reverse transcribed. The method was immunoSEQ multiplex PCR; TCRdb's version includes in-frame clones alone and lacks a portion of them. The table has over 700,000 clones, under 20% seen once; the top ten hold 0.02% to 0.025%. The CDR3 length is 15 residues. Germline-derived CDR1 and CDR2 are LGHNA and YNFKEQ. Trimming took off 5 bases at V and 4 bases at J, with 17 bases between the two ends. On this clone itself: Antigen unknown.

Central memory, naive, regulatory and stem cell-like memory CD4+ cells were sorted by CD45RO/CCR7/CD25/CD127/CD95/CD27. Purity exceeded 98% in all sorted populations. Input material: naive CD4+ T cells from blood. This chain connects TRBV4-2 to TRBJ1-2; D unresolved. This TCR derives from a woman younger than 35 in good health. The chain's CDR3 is CASSSPAQTTYGYTF. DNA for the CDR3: TGTGCCAGCAGCAGTCCGGCCCAAACTACCTATGGCTACACCTTC.